Shown below are 10 T cell receptor beta chains from a single sample sequenced in a study of T cell responses to AZD1222 COVID-19 vaccine. Libraries were prepared by immunoSEQ multiplex PCR; TCRdb keeps only in-frame clonotypes and omits some of them. The sample shows about 84,000 clones, around 89% of them seen only once. Material: peripheral blood, obtained on day 0 of AZD1222 vaccination. The receptors were sampled from an adult in good health.

The count of this clone is one. The J gene is TRBJ2-5, the V gene TRBV2, with D perhaps TRBD2 (6 bases). V lost 2 bases and J lost 1, with 11 bases in between. The CDR3 runs to 15 residues. Germline V gene data show CDR1 as SNHLY and CDR2 as FYNNEI. The chain's CDR3 is CASSETGGIQETQYF. CDR3 bases: TGTGCCAGCAGTGAAACGGGCGGGATCCAAGAGACCCAGTACTTC.

The chain employs TRBV27 and TRBJ2-1, with 7 bases fitting TRBD1. This CDR3 is built from 14 residues. Losses at the gene ends were 6 bases for V and 5 bases for J; bases not matched to a gene: 7. The germline gives CDR1 MNHEY, CDR2 SMNVEV (reference sequence). The CDR3 sequence: CASRRQGRHNEQFF. The DNA for the CDR3 is TGTGCCAGCAGGCGACAGGGTCGCCACAATGAGCAGTTCTTC.

The J gene is TRBJ2-4, the V gene TRBV6-5; 7 bases fit TRBD2. Germline CDR1 reads MNHEY; CDR2 reads SVGAGI. With V trimmed by 7 bases and J by 1 base, 1 base remained unmatched. The CDR3 spans 13 residues. The DNA of the CDR3 is TGTGCCAGCACCGGGGGGGCCAAAAACATTCAGTACTTC. Translated: CASTGGAKNIQYF.

The rearrangement joins TRBV7-8 to TRBJ2-3; D is unclear. V dropped 5 bases and J dropped 4 bases, with 7 bases sitting between them. This CDR3 region has 12 residues. Germline V gene lookup returns CDR1 SGHVS and CDR2 FQNEAQ. CDR3 nucleotide sequence: TGTGCCAGCAGCAGAGACTCAGATACGCAGTATTTT. This encodes CASSRDSDTQYF. Using reference TRBV7-8 and TRBJ2-3 for the parts outside the CDR3, the full variable domain is GAGVSQSPRYKVAKRGQDVALRCDPISGHVSLFWYQQALGQGPEFLTYFQNEAQLDKSGLPSDRFFAERPEGSVSTLKIQRTQQEDSAVYLCASSRDSDTQYFGPGTRLTVL.

This clone appeared a few times. The V and J genes are TRBV5-1 and TRBJ2-7, with TRBD1 identical over 7 bases. The V and J ends lost 4 bases and 1 base, in that order; junction bases with no gene match: 8. This CDR3 comprises 15 residues. Germline CDR1 is SGHRS and CDR2 is YFSETQ. The CDR3 region has the DNA TGCGCCAGCAGCGTTCATGGGACAGAATCCTACGAGCAGTACTTC. Translating gives CASSVHGTESYEQYF.

The rearrangement links TRBV2 to TRBJ2-3, with D hard to call. The CDR3 has 16 residues. The germline gives CDR1 SNHLY, CDR2 FYNNEI. Trimming left V 1 base short and J 0 bases short, with 11 bases between. DNA for the CDR3: TGTGCCAGCAGTGAAGGGCAAGGGCCTAGCACAGATACGCAGTATTTT. This gives the protein CASSEGQGPSTDTQYF.

The chain carries TRBV19 and TRBJ2-1; TRBD2 aligns across 8 bases. Losses at the gene ends were 5 bases for V and 3 bases for J; bases not matched to a gene: 3. CDR3 size: 14 residues. CDR1 LNHDA and CDR2 SQIVND come from the germline V gene (reference sequence). Here the CDR3 DNA reads TGTGCCAGTAGTCCGGGAGGGAACTACAATGAGCAGTTCTTC. Translating gives CASSPGGNYNEQFF.

The chain links TRBV21-1 to TRBJ1-5. TRBV21-1 is a listed pseudogene. The CDR3 has 16 residues. The CDR3 nucleotides are TGTGCCAGCAGCAAAGAGGGGGGACAATGCAATCAGCCCCAGCATTTT. Its translation is CASSKEGGQCNQPQHF.

The chain has TRBV25-1 and TRBJ1-2; a weak D match, TRBD1 (5 bases). Trimming stripped 2 bases from V and 6 bases from J, with 10 bases between. The length of the CDR3 is 13 residues. In germline, CDR1 is MGHDK, CDR2 SYGVNS. CDR3 in DNA: TGTGCCAGCAGTGAAAGGTCGGGACATGGCTACACCTTC. Amino acid sequence: CASSERSGHGYTF.

V and J are TRBV10-3 and TRBJ2-7; D unresolved. V was clipped by 0 bases and J by 7 bases, with 7 bases between them. The germline CDR1 and CDR2 sequences are ENHRY and SYGVKD. The CDR3 spans 12 residues. The CDR3 DNA follows: TGTGCCATCAGTGAGTCCTCCGGGGAGCAGTACTTC. The encoded protein is CAISESSGEQYF.